Listed below are T cell receptor beta chains from one sample, sequenced in a study of long-term antiretroviral therapy in people with HIV. Data came from immunoSEQ multiplex PCR; TCRdb stores just in-frame clones and leaves some out. The sample records 25,000 or so clones, around 80% being singletons. Sample: unsorted PBMCs, taken 3 years after starting antiretroviral therapy. The source of these receptors is a man younger than 35 with HIV. Both conserved end residues are part of each CDR3. D genes are given only for firm matches. Only part of the rows carry a size: once, few, many, or a class if the clone is expanded.

CDR3 DNA,CDR3 protein,V gene,clone size,J gene,D gene
TGTGCCAGCAGCGTAGAGGCAGGGGGCAGAGATACGCAGTATTTT,CASSVEAGGRDTQYF,TRBV9,-,TRBJ2-3,TRBD1
TGTGCCAGCAGTCCCAGGAATAGCGGCGAGCAGTTCTTC,CASSPRNSGEQFF,TRBV7-3,once,TRBJ2-1,-
TGCGCCAGCAGTCCCAGCGGGGTAAACAATGAGCAGTTCTTC,CASSPSGVNNEQFF,TRBV5-1,-,TRBJ2-1,TRBD2
TGTGCCAGCAGTTTATCCTGGGACAGGGGCTATGGCTACACCTTC,CASSLSWDRGYGYTF,TRBV27,-,TRBJ1-2,TRBD1
TGTGCCAGCTCACCCCCCGGGCAGGGAGACGAGCAGTACTTC,CASSPPGQGDEQYF,TRBV18,-,TRBJ2-7,-
TGTGCCAGTAGTATGGGACAACTAGATGGCTACACCTTC,CASSMGQLDGYTF,TRBV19,-,TRBJ1-2,-
TGTGCCAGCAGTTACCTAAGCGGGGGGGGAACCGGGGAGCTGTTTTTT,CASSYLSGGGTGELFF,TRBV6-6,-,TRBJ2-2,TRBD2
TGTGCCAGCATCTTCACGGGACGGTGCAATCAGCCCCAGCATTTT,CASIFTGRCNQPQHF,TRBV6-4,-,TRBJ1-5,-
TGTGCCAGCAGGTTCTCCCCTGCGGGATACACAGATACGCAGTATTTT,CASRFSPAGYTDTQYF,TRBV7-2,-,TRBJ2-3,-
TGTGCCACCAGCAGAGAGGTAGGAGGGCCCAATCAGCCCCAGCATTTT,CATSREVGGPNQPQHF,TRBV15,-,TRBJ1-5,-
TGTGCCAGCAGTTTATCGGGCCTCGGACCGTATGGCTACACCTTC,CASSLSGLGPYGYTF,TRBV28,-,TRBJ1-2,-
TGCGCCAGCAGCTTGGGGTACGGGACAGAAGAGACCCAGTACTTC,CASSLGYGTEETQYF,TRBV5-1,once,TRBJ2-5,TRBD1
TGCGCCAGCAGCATCAGCCAAAATAACTATGGCTACACCTTC,CASSISQNNYGYTF,TRBV5-1,-,TRBJ1-2,-
TGTGCCAGCAGCCCTGGGACTACCAACACCGGGGAGCTGTTTTTT,CASSPGTTNTGELFF,TRBV9,-,TRBJ2-2,TRBD2
TGTGCCAGCAGTTTAAGTCAGCGGGGGAGAGGCGAGCAGTTCTTC,CASSLSQRGRGEQFF,TRBV28,-,TRBJ2-1,TRBD2
TGTGCCAGCTTCAGTCGGGCCCTCAACACTGAAGCTTTCTTT,CASFSRALNTEAFF,TRBV6-6,-,TRBJ1-1,-
TGTGCCAGCAGCTCCGACAGGTTCTACACCGGGGAGCTGTTTTTT,CASSSDRFYTGELFF,TRBV2,once,TRBJ2-2,-
TGTGCCAGTAGTATAGTCGGCGGGGCTTGGGAGACCCAGTACTTC,CASSIVGGAWETQYF,TRBV19,-,TRBJ2-5,-
TGTGCCAGCAGCCTCGGGAGTAGGCACAGGGTTGTCAATGAGCAGTTCTTC,CASSLGSRHRVVNEQFF,TRBV7-9,-,TRBJ2-1,-
TGTGCCAGCAGTGACGGGACACTGAACACTGAAGCTTTCTTT,CASSDGTLNTEAFF,TRBV25-1,-,TRBJ1-1,-
TGTGCCAGAAGCTTGTGGCCGGGACAGGGGTTCTACGAGCAGTACTTC,CARSLWPGQGFYEQYF,TRBV5-3,once,TRBJ2-7,TRBD1
TGTGCCAGCAGCGCACAGGGAACCGGGGCCAACGTCCTGACTTTC,CASSAQGTGANVLTF,TRBV5-8,-,TRBJ2-6,-
TGTGCCAGAGAAAACCCAGGAACGGGTGAGCAGTTCTTC,CARENPGTGEQFF,TRBV5-4,-,TRBJ2-1,-
TGCGCCAGCAGCTTGGGTCCAGGGGTAATGAACACTGAAGCTTTCTTT,CASSLGPGVMNTEAFF,TRBV5-1,-,TRBJ1-1,-
TGTGCCAGCAGCTTCGGAGGGGGGTATTACAATGAGCAGTTCTTC,CASSFGGGYYNEQFF,TRBV7-3,-,TRBJ2-1,-
TGTGCCAGCAGCTTTGCGTGGCAAGAGACCCAGTACTTC,CASSFAWQETQYF,TRBV11-1,-,TRBJ2-5,-
TGTGCCAGCAGACCCGGACTGGGGCTTCGGAACTATGGCTACACCTTC,CASRPGLGLRNYGYTF,TRBV5-8,-,TRBJ1-2,-
TGTGCCAGCAGCCTACAGGGCGCGAACACCGGGGAGCTGTTTTTT,CASSLQGANTGELFF,TRBV7-3,-,TRBJ2-2,-